This T cell receptor (beta chain) was retrieved from a study of blood T cell repertoires in COVID-19 (dated by TCRdb to the early 2020s). Notes on the research overall: Samples covering the acute and convalescent phases of COVID-19 were provided by collaborators in the United States, Italy and Spain. The material from the prospective study consisted of cDNA or gDNA derived from T cells, B-cell-depleted T cells, or PBMCs. Subjects who had been exposed to COVID-19, were actively infected with it, or had recovered from it provided the deeply sampled blood TCRbeta repertoires that made up the dataset. HLA class I and class II types, where available, came from metadata supplied by the sample provider rather than from assay-based typing. The repertoires were made available in a free public database intended to serve as a resource for research on the immune response to SARS-CoV-2. Sample metadata almost always included a de-identified subject ID, COVID-19 status, age in years and sex. The samples were drawn from the first 160 participants of the ongoing ImmuneRACE study and from more than 1,000 subjects provided by 6 global collaborators. The research as a whole found: The quantity of clinical and demographic metadata differed by source and by participant and was supplied without curation.

In the prospective study, participants were about 18 to 95 years old, resided in fewer than 25 geographic areas of the United States, and were enrolled through a virtual design. In the prospective study, cohorts were assigned on the basis of participant-reported clinical history obtained from a screening survey and a study questionnaire. ImmuneRACE Cohort 3 recovered participants were defined by two consecutive negative NP/OP PCR tests, healthcare professional clearance, or symptom resolution. In the prospective study, whole blood, serum and a nasopharyngeal or oropharyngeal swab were collected from each participant by mobile phlebotomists. Over a roughly two-month period, participants in the prospective study had the option of providing additional blood draws and questionnaires. Blood samples from the prospective study were shipped frozen or at room temperature prior to DNA extraction. Trimming removed 3 bases from V and 2 bases from J, leaving 11 bases between the germline ends. The CDR3, cysteine through phenylalanine, is 15 amino acids long. CDR3 DNA only is kept here, 45 bases in frame from base 1. The germline V gene provides CDR1 MNHNS and CDR2 SASEGT.

On this clone itself: Its specific antigen is unknown. No quality values exist for individual bases; no much larger clone is one base distant.

The immunoSEQ Assay, a bias-controlled multiplex PCR, was used to amplify TCRbeta CDR3 regions from genomic DNA. The study's own analysis went as follows. The number of nucleated cells in each sample was estimated by amplification of reference gene primers within the assay. To quantify the absolute abundance of each unique TCRbeta CDR3 rearrangement, sequence reads were collapsed and filtered. For each sample, productive Simpson clonality was calculated as the square root of Simpson's diversity index across productive rearrangements. TCRdb took this table from immuneACCESS and kept in-frame rearrangements with V and J called. Such tables lack part of the clones; where checked against another copy, unresolved V genes explain under half of the gap, and the rest is unexplained. From that table come the V and J calls and clone size; the DNA was used to work out D and trimming. Within this sample are fewer than 150,000 clones, with less than 90% of them counted one time only. The ten largest clones take up 18% of the sample.

The TCR sequence derives from a man aged 30 to 45 who had recovered from COVID-19. Sample: PBMCs or T cells enriched from blood (not recorded which). The chain uses TRBV6-1 and TRBJ1-5, and TRBD1 may be the D gene, going by 5 matching bases. CDR3 region: CASSDRGSGNQPQHF. At the DNA level, the sequence is TGTGCCAGCAGTGATCGGGGGTCAGGCAATCAGCCCCAGCATTTT.